This TCR beta chain was recorded in a study of tumor-infiltrating lymphocytes in primary liver carcinoma (dated by TCRdb to 2016 to 2017). Background for the entire study: Of the five patients, three men and two women aged 30 to 69 years, four had hepatocellular carcinoma and one had combined HCC and intrahepatic cholangiocarcinoma. Repertoires from technical replicates were highly reproducible, with mean shared-clone rates about 0.88 and correlation coefficients above 0.95. A total of 35 specimens from 5 patients underwent TCRbeta repertoire sequencing, comprising 25 tumor regions, 5 adjacent noncancerous liver tissues and 5 peripheral blood samples. Tumors of the five patients were stage T1-T3 N0M0 with maximum diameters of about 4.2 to 11 cm. The study combined TCRbeta repertoire sequencing, expression microarrays and whole-exome sequencing across five regions of each liver tumor, with adjacent normal tissue and blood. To link TCRbeta repertoire diversity to the local molecular phenotype, the approximately 23 tumor region samples were profiled with Agilent mRNA microarrays. Each sample produced roughly 3.65 to 7.5 million productive TCRbeta reads, and read depth showed no significant difference between tissue types. The paper as a whole reports these results and caveats: Only four or five patients were included in the study, and the authors note that the findings should be validated in a larger study. Only about 7.5-24% of top clones were found in all five regions of a tumor, suggesting spatial heterogeneity of tumor-infiltrating T cells. Repertoire overlap was found to be higher between tumor regions (mean about 35%) than between tumor-adjacent (around 17%) or tumor-blood (around 15%) pairs, consistent with antigen-driven expansion. Comparison of CD4+ and CD8+ T cell repertoires was precluded by the use of bulk unsorted samples. A significantly larger repertoire fraction was made up by the top 250 clones in tumors than in blood (p = 0.039). Only the TCR beta chain was sequenced, so true repertoire diversity is likely underestimated because unpaired alpha chains were not captured.

A constant-region primer and ProtoScript II reverse transcriptase were used to reverse-transcribe TCRbeta-specific cDNA from 500 ng total RNA. The TCRbeta libraries were prepared through three rounds of nested multiplex PCR following a slightly modified ARM-PCR procedure. Each of the first two PCR rounds ran for roughly 11 cycles and used multiplex TRBV1-TRBV30 forward primers together with a Cbeta reverse primer. Sample barcodes and Illumina adapters were attached in a final 25-cycle PCR using Deep VentR polymerase. Amplicons of 200-500 bp were gel-purified with a QIAquick gel extraction kit before sequencing. An Illumina HiSeq 2500 was used to sequence the TCRbeta amplicons with 250-bp paired-end reads. Under the source paper's analysis protocol: To recover full CDR3 sequences, reads were quality-trimmed using Trimmomatic v0.33 and paired reads were then merged using FLASH v1.2.11. V, D and J germline segments were assigned to the rearranged TCRbeta sequences using MiGEC v1.2.1b. Clonotype statistics and Shannon-Wiener diversity indices were calculated with VDJtools v1.0.0. Except for diversity analysis, only the 250 most abundant clonotypes of each sample were used in subsequent analyses to reduce sampling bias. The public reads were quality trimmed at Q25 with fastp and then assembled into clones with MiXCR by TCRdb, keeping productive beta chains. Merged by CDR3 protein, the rows form single entries marked with the most common genes and DNA. The V and J calls follow TCRdb's processing rather than the paper's. This sample lists fewer than 150,000 distinct CDR3 sequences; 65% were detected once. In total, the top ten clones hold about a tenth of the sample.

V lost 6 bases and J lost 1 base; the stretch between them is 12 bases long. From cysteine to phenylalanine, the CDR3 is 14 amino acids long. Left in the record is the CDR3 DNA by itself, 42 bases read in frame from the first base. The germline V gene supplies CDR1 MDHEN and CDR2 SYDVKM. A few counts support this clonotype. The clone's antigen remains unknown. No base quality values were provided; no much bigger clone lies one nucleotide off. Without any cell sorting, total RNA and DNA were extracted together from around 18-30 mg of bulk tissue using the AllPrep DNA/RNA mini kit. Roughly five patients with histopathologically diagnosed primary liver carcinoma underwent surgical resection in China between November 2015 and March 2016. At the time of sampling, the patients were treatment-naive and had chronic HBV infection. Each tumor was sampled at five spatially separated regions: the superior, inferior, left-lateral and right-lateral poles and the tumor centre. According to histology, viable tumor cells made up more than 85% of every tumor sample. Fresh tumor and adjacent tissue pieces were bisected, with one half stored in RNAlater at -80 degrees C and the other half sent for histology.

The sequence was obtained from a woman between 55 and 75 years old with primary liver carcinoma and hepatitis B virus infection. The sample was liver tumor tissue from sampling region 1. Read against the paper, the sample's cell subset or site label means: tumor region T1, superior pole. The rearrangement joined TRBV28 to TRBJ1-1; the D gene remains uncertain. Read as DNA, the sequence is TGTGCCAGCAGGAAGACATATTCGAACACTGAAGCTTTCTTT. Translated, it gives CASRKTYSNTEAFF.